What follows are 6 T cell receptor beta chains derived from one specimen sequenced in a study of shared clonotypes between healthy human individuals. Data came from immunoSEQ multiplex PCR; TCRdb stores just in-frame clones and leaves some out. The profile shows around 2.5 million clones, 80% to 95% of them singletons. Sample: naive CD4+ T cells from PBMCs. As to subset: CD45RA+ positively selected. The source of these receptors is a man aged 18 to 30 in good health. Some clones in this sample may be carry-over from other donors' samples.

This chain joins TRBV30 and TRBJ1-3; maybe TRBD1 (5 bases). CDR1 and CDR2 (germline): GTSNPN, SVGIG (reference sequence). The CDR3 contains 13 residues. The CDR3 DNA follows: TGTGCTCGGAGGGCCTTGAAGGGGAACACCATATATTTT. This sequence encodes CARRALKGNTIYF.

The CDR3 DNA follows: TGTGCCAGCAGCCAACTTCAAGGCGGGACAGGGGGCACTGAAGCTTTCTTT. Translating gives CASSQLQGGTGGTEAFF. The chain employs TRBV4-2 and TRBJ1-1; 11 bases are a match to TRBD1. V trimming: 2 bases; J trimming: 4 bases; junction bases outside the gene matches: 9. CDR1 and CDR2 (germline): LGHNA, YNFKEQ. The CDR3 length is 17 residues.

This clone was detected once. The chain combines TRBV29-1 with TRBJ1-1, with a possible D match to TRBD1 (5 bases). The CDR3 extends over 13 amino acids. Germline loops: CDR1 SQVTM, CDR2 ANQGSEA. Trimming took 5 bases from V and 3 from J, leaving 13 bases between them. The CDR3 bases are TGCAGCGTTAAGGGACTCCGGGACACTGAAGCTTTCTTT. This codes for CSVKGLRDTEAFF.

In its sample, this clone was seen once. The chain carries TRBV10-3 and TRBJ1-2, with 7 bases aligning to TRBD1. V lost 7 bases, J lost 2 bases, and 4 bases stayed unmatched. This CDR3 region has 13 residues. CDR1 and CDR2 from the germline V gene are ENHRY and SYGVKD. Written as DNA, the CDR3 is TGTGCCATCAACGAGGGGGCGAACTATGGCTACACCTTC. Encoded protein: CAINEGANYGYTF.

The rearrangement uses TRBV9 and TRBJ2-6, with D perhaps matching TRBD1 (6 bases). The ends were cut back, 3 bases at V and 1 base at J, with 11 bases in the middle. This CDR3 spans 16 amino acids. Germline V gene data show CDR1 as SGDLS and CDR2 as YYNGEE. This CDR3 is CASSGNRASGANVLTF. In nucleotides, the CDR3 is TGTGCCAGCAGCGGAAACAGGGCTTCTGGGGCCAACGTCCTGACTTTC.

In its sample, this clone was seen a few times. This sequence joins TRBV2 and TRBJ1-4; D possibly corresponds to TRBD1 (6 bases). Germline lookup yields CDR1 SNHLY and CDR2 FYNNEI. The CDR3 runs to 13 residues. V was pared by 7 bases and J by 4 bases, with 10 bases between. The CDR3, as DNA: TGTGCCAGCAACAGGGAAATTAATGAAAAACTGTTTTTT. Amino acids: CASNREINEKLFF.